The 26 T cell receptor beta chains listed next were all sequenced from one sample in a study of T cell changes during pregnancy in multiple sclerosis. The assay was immunoSEQ multiplex PCR, and TCRdb's table has in-frame clones only and misses some. The data show some 38,000 clones, about 95% seen once. This specimen consisted of CD4+ T cells from peripheral blood mononuclear cells, obtained in the second trimester of pregnancy. The receptors originated from a female donor with multiple sclerosis, enrolled in a pregnancy study.

V gene TRBV7-9 combines with J gene TRBJ1-4; D remains unclear. The germline V gene has CDR1 SEHNR and CDR2 FQNEAQ (reference sequence). Trimming took 1 base from V and 4 from J, leaving 10 bases between them. The CDR3 totals 15 residues. The CDR3 loop reads CASSLGEDFNEKLFF. The CDR3 nucleotides are TGTGCCAGCAGCTTAGGAGAGGACTTTAATGAAAAACTGTTTTTT.

This chain links TRBV5-1 with TRBJ2-3; the D is unclear. CDR1 SGHRS and CDR2 YFSETQ come from the germline V gene. The CDR3 runs 13 residues. V was clipped by 4 bases and J by 4 bases, with 10 bases between them. The CDR3 is CASSLDGADTQYF. The CDR3 coding sequence is TGCGCCAGCAGCCTGGACGGAGCAGATACGCAGTATTTT.

This chain joins TRBV6-5 and TRBJ2-7, with D perhaps TRBD1 (5 bases). Germline-derived CDR1 and CDR2 are MNHEY and SVGAGI. This CDR3 has 15 residues. Trimming left V 1 base short and J 2 bases short, with 12 bases between. The CDR3 sequence is CASSYLDKGTYEQYF. Here the CDR3 DNA reads TGTGCCAGCAGTTACTTAGACAAGGGGACCTACGAGCAGTACTTC.

This clone came up once. The CDR3 loop reads CASSTFDRNSGNTIYF. The CDR3, as DNA: TGTGCCAGCAGCACTTTTGACAGAAACTCTGGAAACACCATATATTTT. The rearrangement uses TRBV7-9 and TRBJ1-3; TRBD1 is a possible D gene (5 bases). Trimming removed 5 bases at V and 0 bases at J, with 14 bases between. In germline, CDR1 is SEHNR, CDR2 FQNEAQ (reference sequence). The length of the CDR3 is 16 residues.

The gene calls are TRBV27 and TRBJ1-2; 7 bases fit TRBD1. Germline V lookup: CDR1 MNHEY, CDR2 SMNVEV (reference sequence). With V trimmed by 6 bases and J by 7 bases, 8 bases remained unmatched. The CDR3 has 13 residues. The CDR3 protein is CASSFTGVGGYTF. The CDR3 nucleotides read TGTGCCAGCAGCTTTACAGGGGTGGGTGGCTACACCTTC.

This chain connects TRBV19 to TRBJ2-1, with 9 bases identical to TRBD2. J was trimmed by 5 bases and V by 3 bases; bases with no gene match: 5. The CDR3 is 15 residues long. Germline V gene data show CDR1 as LNHDA and CDR2 as SQIVND (reference sequence). CDR3 nucleotides: TGTGCCAGTAGTATGGGGACTAGCCGACACAATGAGCAGTTCTTC. Translated: CASSMGTSRHNEQFF.

The chain uses TRBV10-3 and TRBJ2-3; the D gene is possibly TRBD1 (7 bases). With 7 bases removed from V and 3 bases from J, the gap between germline ends came to 20 bases. Germline V gene lookup returns CDR1 ENHRY and CDR2 SYGVKD. This CDR3 has 16 residues. The CDR3 loop is CAINLGGGIGTDTQYF. The CDR3 coding sequence is TGTGCCATCAATCTAGGGGGCGGGATCGGTACAGATACGCAGTATTTT.

The rearrangement uses TRBV2 and TRBJ2-5, with 7 bases that match TRBD2. Germline V gives CDR1 SNHLY, CDR2 FYNNEI. There are 16 residues in the CDR3. V shed 6 bases and J 0 bases; nucleotides not matched to a gene: 10. The DNA for the CDR3 is TGTGCCAGCAGCCTAGCGACTAGCAGGTACCAAGAGACCCAGTACTTC. Its protein product is CASSLATSRYQETQYF.

This rearrangement joins TRBV27 to TRBJ2-4; 7 bases map to TRBD2. The J segment lost 4 bases and the V segment lost 4 bases, leaving 10 bases of the junction unmatched. Germline V lookup: CDR1 MNHEY, CDR2 SMNVEV (reference sequence). The length of the CDR3 is 16 residues. CDR3 amino acids: CASSSASGRGKNIQYF. The CDR3 bases are TGTGCCAGCAGTTCCGCTAGCGGCCGTGGAAAAAACATTCAGTACTTC.

The V call is TRBV7-8, the J call TRBJ1-2, with 7 bases aligning to TRBD1. Germline CDR1 and CDR2: SGHVS and FQNEAQ. The CDR3 is made up of 15 amino acids. Unmatched junction bases numbered 7, after V lost 5 bases and J lost 1 base. CDR3 DNA sequence: TGTGCCAGCAGCCTTGTGACAGGGTATAACTATGGCTACACCTTC. Translating gives CASSLVTGYNYGYTF.

The chain joins TRBV20-1 to TRBJ1-2; no definite D call. Germline values: CDR1 DFQATT, CDR2 SNEGSKA (reference sequence). This CDR3 contains 10 residues. V was pared by 7 bases and J by 6 bases, with 9 bases between. CDR3 nucleotides: TGCAGTGGTTTATCTAATGGCTACACCTTC. This encodes CSGLSNGYTF.

CDR3 protein: CASSLGGELWTEAFF. CDR3 sequence (DNA): TGCGCCAGCAGCTTGGGGGGGGAGCTATGGACTGAAGCTTTCTTT. This chain uses TRBV5-1 with TRBJ1-1, with TRBD1 as a possible D gene (5 bases). CDR3 length: 15 residues. Germline V gene lookup returns CDR1 SGHRS and CDR2 YFSETQ. Trimming removed 0 bases at V and 5 bases at J, with 14 bases between.

The CDR3 region has the DNA TGTGCCAGCAGTTACATAGGGGACGAGCAGTACTTC. Encoded protein: CASSYIGDEQYF. The chain recombines TRBV6-6 with TRBJ2-7; tentatively, D is TRBD1 (5 bases). From germline, CDR1 is MNHNY and CDR2 SVGAGI (reference sequence). V lost 2 bases and J lost 5, with 7 bases in between. The CDR3 is made up of 12 amino acids.

This rearrangement joins TRBV18 to TRBJ1-2; D is possibly TRBD1 (6 bases). CDR3 size: 15 residues. V shed 3 bases and J shed 0 bases, with 11 bases lying between them. Looked up from germline, CDR1 is KGHSH and CDR2 is LQKENI. CDR3 residues: CASSPAGASNYGYTF. In DNA form, the CDR3 reads TGTGCCAGCTCACCCGCGGGGGCATCTAACTATGGCTACACCTTC.

The genes are TRBV2 and TRBJ1-1; 8 bases align to TRBD1. J was trimmed by 1 base and V by 11 bases; bases with no gene match: 18. Germline V gene data show CDR1 as SNHLY and CDR2 as FYNNEI. This CDR3 contains 17 residues. The CDR3 sequence: CAGGPRDRQGTNTEAFF. The CDR3 coding sequence is TGTGCCGGGGGTCCTAGGGACCGACAGGGGACGAACACTGAAGCTTTCTTT.

V is TRBV19 and J is TRBJ1-1; the D gene is possibly TRBD1 (5 bases). V was cut by 3 bases and J by 1 base, with 12 bases left in between. The CDR3 is made up of 15 amino acids. CDR1 is LNHDA, CDR2 SQIVND, per germline (reference sequence). Here the CDR3 DNA reads TGTGCCAGTAGTATGGGGGGGGTGTCGAACACTGAAGCTTTCTTT. Translating gives CASSMGGVSNTEAFF. The complete variable domain, with remaining parts taken from reference TRBV19 and TRBJ1-1, reads DGGITQSPKYLFRKEGQNVTLSCEQNLNHDAMYWYRQDPGQGLRLIYYSQIVNDFQKGDIAEGYSVSREKKESFPLTVTSAQKNPTAFYLCASSMGGVSNTEAFFGQGTRLTVV.

The genes are TRBV5-4 and TRBJ1-1; TRBD1 agrees at 7 bases. CDR3 size: 15 residues. Per germline, CDR1 SGHNT and CDR2 YYREEE (reference sequence). With V trimmed by 7 bases and J by 4 bases, 13 bases remained unmatched. CDR3 nucleotide sequence: TGTGCCAGCGAAAGTGGTAAACAGGGGATCACTGAAGCTTTCTTT. Its protein is CASESGKQGITEAFF.

The chain joins TRBV21-1 to TRBJ1-2; the D segment call TRBD1 is taken from the table without a DNA check. TRBV21-1 is tagged as a pseudogene. The CDR3 is made up of 16 amino acids. DNA of the CDR3: TGTGCCAGCAGCAAAGCAGTACAGGGGGCCCACTATGGCTACACCTTC. It is translated as CASSKAVQGAHYGYTF.

The chain is built from TRBV5-1 and TRBJ1-1; unclear D gene. The CDR3 length is 14 residues. With 0 bases removed from V and 4 bases from J, the gap between germline ends came to 10 bases. Germline V gene data show CDR1 as SGHRS and CDR2 as YFSETQ. The CDR3 spells CASSLELAGTEAFF. CDR3 nucleotide sequence: TGCGCCAGCAGCTTGGAACTTGCCGGCACTGAAGCTTTCTTT.

The rearrangement uses TRBV7-3 and TRBJ2-5; 7 nucleotides line up with TRBD1. The junction had 5 bases not matched to a gene; V was cut back by 5 bases and J by 5 bases. CDR3 size: 13 residues. Germline assignment: CDR1 SGHTA and CDR2 FQGTGA. The CDR3 DNA is TGTGCCAGCAGCCCGCAGGGGGTTGAGACCCAGTACTTC. Translation gives CASSPQGVETQYF.

This sequence joins TRBV30 and TRBJ2-7, with D tentatively TRBD2 (6 bases). CDR1 is GTSNPN, CDR2 SVGIG, per germline (reference sequence). This CDR3 is built from 12 residues. V was shortened by 5 bases and J by 2 bases, with 10 bases between the two germline ends. The CDR3 here is CAWSSATYEQYF. In nucleotides, the CDR3 is TGTGCCTGGTCTAGCGCAACCTACGAGCAGTACTTC.

The chain recombines TRBV19 with TRBJ2-5; D may be TRBD1 (5 bases). The germline V and J ends were trimmed by 3 bases and 1 base, with 12 bases remaining between them. Germline V gene sequence: CDR1 LNHDA, CDR2 SQIVND (reference sequence). There are 15 residues in the CDR3. The CDR3 DNA reads as TGTGCCAGTAGTATTCGAACAGGCCCCCAAGAGACCCAGTACTTC. It is translated as CASSIRTGPQETQYF.

The DNA for the CDR3 is TGTGCCAGCAGCTTGGCGGGGCGGGGGGGCCGGTACGAGCAGTACTTC. Encoded protein: CASSLAGRGGRYEQYF. This sequence joins TRBV5-4 and TRBJ2-7, with 9 bases identical to TRBD2. Per germline, CDR1 SGHNT and CDR2 YYREEE (reference sequence). V gave up 0 bases and J gave up 4 bases; unmatched junction bases: 8. CDR3 length equals 16 residues.

The chain links TRBV29-1 to TRBJ1-2, with D possibly TRBD1 on 5 matching bases. Germline lookup yields CDR1 SQVTM and CDR2 ANQGSEA. V lost 0 bases and J 6 bases, leaving 11 bases between the germline ends. The CDR3 is 13 residues long. The CDR3 loop is CSVEDDRLNGYTF. The CDR3 DNA reads TGCAGCGTTGAAGACGACAGACTTAATGGCTACACCTTC.

The chain links TRBV5-1 to TRBJ2-1, with TRBD1 identical over 10 bases. This CDR3 comprises 13 residues. V dropped 0 bases and J dropped 14; count of bases not matched to a gene: 5. Germline CDR1 reads SGHRS; CDR2 reads YFSETQ. CDR3 DNA: TGCGCCAGCAGCTTGGCCCCCGGGACAGGGGAGTTCTTC. Its translation: CASSLAPGTGEFF. Full variable domain (missing parts from reference TRBV5-1 and TRBJ2-1): KAGVTQTPRYLIKTRGQQVTLSCSPISGHRSVSWYQQTPGQGLQFLFEYFSETQRNKGNFPGRFSGRQFSNSRSEMNVSTLELGDSALYLCASSLAPGTGEFFGPGTRLTVL.

V gene TRBV2 combines with J gene TRBJ1-2; 8 positions match TRBD1. Germline CDR1 SNHLY, CDR2 FYNNEI. This CDR3 has 15 residues. The trim removed 6 bases at V and 3 bases at J, leaving 9 bases unmatched. The CDR3 sequence: CASRARTGNHYGYTF. The CDR3, as DNA: TGTGCCAGCAGAGCTAGGACAGGGAATCACTATGGCTACACCTTC.